The 30 T cell receptor beta chains below come from one sample, sequenced in a study of blood T cell repertoires in COVID-19. Here immunoSEQ multiplex PCR was the method, and the copy in TCRdb shows in-frame clones only, minus some. The table records around 480,000 clones, roughly 90% of them present only once. Sequencing used PBMCs or T cells enriched from blood (not recorded which). The receptors originated from a woman aged 18-29 years who had recovered from COVID-19.

This clone was seen a handful of times. The chain couples TRBV20-1 to TRBJ1-5; D remains ambiguous. This CDR3 region has 14 residues. CDR1 DFQATT and CDR2 SNEGSKA come from the germline V gene (reference sequence). Trimming pared 3 bases from V and 6 bases from J, leaving 15 bases between. The CDR3 protein is CSASRGWPGQPQHF. The CDR3 DNA reads TGCAGTGCTAGTCGTGGTTGGCCAGGTCAGCCCCAGCATTTT.

Note on this clone: An end of the junction differs from the germline gene, which may be a read error. V usage is TRBV6-5 and J usage is TRBJ1-4; 10 nucleotides agree with TRBD1. CDR1 is MNHEY, CDR2 SVGAGI, per germline. CDR3 size: 12 residues. The CDR3 DNA follows: TGTGCCAGCGGACCGGGACAGGGGATCTCGGGGTTT. Its translation: CASGPGQGISGF.

The chain is built from TRBV3-1 (or the pseudogene TRBV3-2) and TRBJ1-1; a possible D gene is TRBD1 (5 bases). Germline CDR1 reads LGHDT; CDR2 reads YNNKEL (reference sequence). This CDR3 region has 15 residues. The germline V and J ends were trimmed by 0 bases and 5 bases, with 13 bases remaining between them. CDR3 protein: CASSQDADTGTEAFF. The CDR3 DNA follows: TGTGCCAGCAGCCAAGATGCGGACACCGGGACTGAAGCTTTCTTT.

The chain is built from TRBV4-1 and TRBJ2-5, with D perhaps TRBD2 (6 bases). Germline CDR1 reads MGHRA; CDR2 reads YSYEKL. The CDR3 runs to 15 residues. The V end was cut by 1 base, the J end by 2 bases, with 11 bases between. The CDR3 here is CASSQVAVDQETQYF. The CDR3 region has the DNA TGCGCCAGCAGCCAAGTAGCGGTGGATCAAGAGACCCAGTACTTC.

The chain joins TRBV7-9 to TRBJ2-1, with D maybe TRBD1 (5 bases). The CDR3 is 14 residues long. Germline-derived CDR1 and CDR2 are SEHNR and FQNEAQ (reference sequence). Trimming pared 6 bases from V and 0 bases from J, leaving 9 bases between. DNA of the CDR3: TGTGCCAGCAGTAGACAGAGCTCCTACAATGAGCAGTTCTTC. Amino acids: CASSRQSSYNEQFF.

CDR3 amino acids: CASSRQEPYYTF. CDR3 sequence (DNA): TGTGCCAGCAGCCGACAGGAACCCTACTACACCTTC. V gene TRBV9 combines with J gene TRBJ1-2; D possibly corresponds to TRBD1 (6 bases). The CDR3 runs to 12 residues. V was clipped by 4 bases and J by 10 bases, with 14 bases between them. The V gene's germline CDR1 is SGDLS and CDR2 YYNGEE.

This clone was picked up a small number of times. The chain has TRBV30 and TRBJ2-5; D possibly corresponds to TRBD2 (5 bases). The CDR3 spans 13 residues. Germline CDR1 reads GTSNPN; CDR2 reads SVGIG (reference sequence). The ends were cut back, 1 base at V and 4 bases at J, with 10 bases in the middle. The chain's CDR3 is CAWSASSRETQYF. CDR3 in DNA: TGTGCCTGGAGTGCGTCTAGCAGAGAGACCCAGTACTTC.

The chain combines TRBV5-1 with TRBJ2-1; TRBD2 matches 13 bases. This CDR3 is built from 20 residues. In germline, CDR1 is SGHRS, CDR2 YFSETQ. V lost 4 bases and J lost 0; bases outside the gene matches: 13. The CDR3 DNA reads TGCGCCAGCAGCCCTTTATTCGGGACTAGCGGGGCTAGCTCCTACAATGAGCAGTTCTTC. The encoded protein is CASSPLFGTSGASSYNEQFF.

This clone is a singleton in its sample. The chain is built from TRBV5-5 and TRBJ1-2; D is perhaps TRBD1 (6 bases). Germline CDR1 is SGHKS and CDR2 is YYEKEE (reference sequence). The CDR3 totals 17 residues. V lost 4 bases and J lost 4, with 23 bases in between. The CDR3 loop reads CASSPDFIQGTLYGYTF. Here the CDR3 DNA reads TGTGCCAGCAGCCCCGATTTTATACAGGGCACCCTCTATGGCTACACCTTC.

This chain uses TRBV30 with TRBJ2-1, with TRBD1 identical over 7 bases. The CDR3 extends over 13 amino acids. The trim removed 5 bases at V and 4 bases at J, leaving 5 bases unmatched. Germline V gene data show CDR1 as GTSNPN and CDR2 as SVGIG (reference sequence). CDR3 sequence reads: CAWDRDSYNEQFF. The CDR3 region has the DNA TGTGCCTGGGACCGGGACAGTTACAATGAGCAGTTCTTC.

The chain is built from TRBV30 and TRBJ2-3; 8 nucleotides align to TRBD2. The CDR3 runs 17 residues. Per the germline V gene, CDR1 is GTSNPN and CDR2 is SVGIG (reference sequence). Unmatched junction bases numbered 9, after V lost 1 base and J lost 0 bases. The CDR3 DNA reads TGTGCCTGGAGTGCCACGGGGGGGGGACCTAGCACAGATACGCAGTATTTT. Protein product: CAWSATGGGPSTDTQYF.

The J gene is TRBJ1-4, the V gene TRBV9, with D hard to call. V was pared by 1 base and J by 7 bases, with 14 bases between. The CDR3 totals 15 residues. CDR1 SGDLS and CDR2 YYNGEE come from the germline V gene. As DNA, the CDR3 is TGTGCCAGCAGCGTACGGGTGGGAGCACTTGAAAAACTGTTTTTT. Amino acids: CASSVRVGALEKLFF.

The V gene is TRBV12-3 or TRBV12-4, the J gene TRBJ2-5; D ambiguous. This CDR3 is 13 amino acids long. V dropped 3 bases and J dropped 1 base, with 6 bases sitting between them. DNA for the CDR3: TGTGCCAGCAGTTTTAACAGCCAAGAGACCCAGTACTTC. It specifies CASSFNSQETQYF.

The sample holds one count of this clone. This chain joins TRBV5-4 and TRBJ1-1, with TRBD1 matching 8 bases. CDR3 length: 13 residues. J was trimmed by 11 bases and V by 4 bases; bases with no gene match: 10. Per germline, CDR1 SGHNT and CDR2 YYREEE (reference sequence). In DNA, the CDR3 is TGTGCCAGCAGCCTGGGGATAGACAGGGGTGCTTTCTTT. Translated, it gives CASSLGIDRGAFF.

The chain couples TRBV7-3 to TRBJ2-1; 10 positions agree with TRBD2. This CDR3 is built from 15 residues. V lost 6 bases and J lost 7; bases outside the gene matches: 9. The germline CDR1 and CDR2 sequences are SGHTA and FQGTGA. CDR3 sequence (DNA): TGTGCCAGCAGTCCCAGCGGGGGGGCCTTGAATGAGCAGTTCTTC. It translates to CASSPSGGALNEQFF.

This rearrangement joins TRBV5-1 to TRBJ1-2; 7 bases map to TRBD1. After removal of 5 bases from V and 0 bases from J, the junction contained 4 bases not matched to a gene. Germline V lookup: CDR1 SGHRS, CDR2 YFSETQ. This CDR3 spans 14 amino acids. This CDR3 is CASRGTASNYGYTF. The CDR3 DNA sequence: TGCGCCAGCAGGGGGACAGCTTCTAACTATGGCTACACCTTC.

DNA of the CDR3: TGCGCCAGCAGCCAAGATAGCAGCGATCCTACCCTCTACGAGCAGTACTTC. It codes for CASSQDSSDPTLYEQYF. The chain combines TRBV4-1 with TRBJ2-7; D unresolved. Trimming took off 0 bases at V and 3 bases at J, with 18 bases between the two ends. This CDR3 has 17 residues. Germline lookup yields CDR1 MGHRA and CDR2 YSYEKL.

CDR3 DNA sequence: TGTGCCAGCAGCTTCAACAGGGGGCCTGAAGCTTTCTTT. Protein: CASSFNRGPEAFF. The chain recombines TRBV6-6 with TRBJ1-1, with 9 positions matching TRBD1. CDR1 and CDR2 from the germline V gene are MNHNY and SVGAGI (reference sequence). The ends lost 6 bases at V and 6 bases at J; junction bases unmatched: 5. This CDR3 has 13 amino acids.

This clone was seen a single time. The chain carries TRBV4-1 and TRBJ2-5, with 9 bases matching TRBD2. This CDR3 spans 18 amino acids. V was clipped by 1 base and J by 0 bases; unmatched bases: 9. The germline gives CDR1 MGHRA, CDR2 YSYEKL. In DNA, the CDR3 is TGCGCCAGCAGCCAAGGGGCTAGCGGGGCGGCGTACCAAGAGACCCAGTACTTC. This translates into CASSQGASGAAYQETQYF.

Here the CDR3 reads CAWKPQGASGYTF. The CDR3 region has the DNA TGTGCCTGGAAACCCCAGGGGGCATCTGGCTACACCTTC. The V call is TRBV30, the J call TRBJ1-2, with 8 bases fitting TRBD1. Germline CDR1 is GTSNPN and CDR2 is SVGIG (reference sequence). Trimming at V came to 4 bases and at J to 7 bases, leaving 8 bases not matched to a gene. The CDR3 totals 13 residues.

The chain links TRBV6-5 to TRBJ2-2, with D maybe TRBD1 (6 bases). In germline, CDR1 is MNHEY, CDR2 SVGAGI. The length of the CDR3 is 14 residues. V lost 7 bases and J lost 8, with 17 bases in between. The CDR3 region has the DNA TGTGCCAGCACTTCGACAGGAAGGTCGGGGGAGCTGTTTTTT. It specifies CASTSTGRSGELFF.

V and J are TRBV25-1 and TRBJ1-1; tentatively, D is TRBD1 (6 bases). This CDR3 is 14 amino acids long. Germline V gene lookup returns CDR1 MGHDK and CDR2 SYGVNS. V lost 6 bases and J 5 bases, leaving 16 bases between the germline ends. CDR3 bases: TGTGCCAGCAGCCTACAGGGAGAGAGGACTGAAGCTTTCTTT. This gives the protein CASSLQGERTEAFF.

This clone appeared a single time. The V gene is TRBV19, the J gene TRBJ2-5; 9 bases fit TRBD2. The CDR3 covers 14 residues. CDR1 and CDR2 (germline): LNHDA, SQIVND (reference sequence). After removal of 5 bases from V and 4 bases from J, the junction contained 5 bases not matched to a gene. CDR3 residues: CASSAGTSLETQYF. Here the CDR3 DNA reads TGTGCCAGTAGTGCCGGGACTAGCCTAGAGACCCAGTACTTC.

The CDR3 DNA follows: TGTGCCATCACCAAGGGGCCCCTAGGAGATTCACCCCTCCACTTT. Encoded protein: CAITKGPLGDSPLHF. This chain links TRBV10-3 with TRBJ1-6, with a tentative D call TRBD1 (5 bases). Trimming shortened V by 7 bases and J by 8 bases, and 18 bases separated the two germline ends. There are 15 residues in the CDR3. Germline CDR1 reads ENHRY; CDR2 reads SYGVKD.

The chain joins TRBV7-9 to TRBJ2-7, with 8 bases aligning to TRBD2. Germline V gene lookup returns CDR1 SEHNR and CDR2 FQNEAQ (reference sequence). Trimming removed 7 bases from V and 7 bases from J; junction bases left unmatched: 12. The CDR3 consists of 14 residues. The CDR3 DNA is TGTGCCAGCACCTCCGGGGGGGCGGTAGGAGAGCAGTACTTC. Protein sequence: CASTSGGAVGEQYF.

The chain combines TRBV15 with TRBJ2-5, with a weak D call TRBD2 (6 bases). CDR1 is LNHNV and CDR2 is YYDKDF in the germline V gene (reference sequence). The CDR3 has 13 residues. Trimming removed 6 bases from V and 6 bases from J, with 14 bases in between. In DNA, the CDR3 is TGTGCCACCAGAGGAGGGGTGTCTCAGACCCAGTACTTC. Its translation: CATRGGVSQTQYF.

The rearrangement links TRBV6-5 to TRBJ1-5; tentative D call: TRBD1 (6 bases). The CDR3 length is 14 residues. Germline V gene data show CDR1 as MNHEY and CDR2 as SVGAGI. Trimming removed 6 bases from V and 3 bases from J, with 12 bases in between. The CDR3: CASSPTGFNQPQHF. The CDR3 nucleotides are TGTGCCAGCAGCCCGACAGGCTTCAATCAGCCCCAGCATTTT.

About this clone: At the DNA level, this CDR3 is encoded by other sequences in the same sample as well. J is TRBJ1-1 and V is TRBV5-1, with D uncertain. Germline V gene sequence: CDR1 SGHRS, CDR2 YFSETQ. This CDR3 spans 14 amino acids. V dropped 2 bases and J dropped 1 base, with 9 bases sitting between them. DNA for the CDR3: TGCGCCAGCAGCTTAGTCGGAGAGAACACTGAAGCTTTCTTT. Protein sequence: CASSLVGENTEAFF.

The chain has TRBV4-1 and TRBJ2-3; 8 nucleotides agree with TRBD2. CDR1 and CDR2 (germline): MGHRA, YSYEKL. This CDR3 has 14 residues. With V trimmed by 2 bases and J by 11 bases, 9 bases remained unmatched. The CDR3 loop reads CASSQSPPAGGQYF. DNA of the CDR3: TGCGCCAGCAGCCAAAGCCCCCCCGCGGGGGGGCAGTATTTT.

This clone was recorded only once. The chain recombines TRBV2 with TRBJ1-3; 8 positions match TRBD1. CDR1 is SNHLY and CDR2 is FYNNEI in the germline V gene. With V trimmed by 5 bases and J by 2 bases, 8 bases remained unmatched. This CDR3 has 16 amino acids. The CDR3 sequence is CASSLNPGGTGNTIYF. The CDR3 DNA sequence: TGTGCCAGCAGTTTGAATCCAGGGGGCACTGGAAACACCATATATTTT.